This TCR beta chain originates from a study of human T cells and chemical hapten exposure. Study as a whole: Small discrepancies in pooled library volume mainly accounted for the varying TCR yields per sample.

This clonotype was seen ten or more times. Blood, whole and unfractionated, served as the source for total RNA extraction. Germline values: CDR1 MDHEN, CDR2 SYDVKM. V lost 2 bases to trimming and J lost 0 bases; unmatched junction nucleotides: 9. This CDR3 is built from 18 residues. TCRdb reprocessed the 5' RACE reads with MiXCR, giving one entry per CDR3 protein. The repertoire holds roughly 81,000 distinct CDR3 sequences, with more than 15% as singletons. The chain links TRBV28 to TRBJ2-1, with TRBD2 identical over 8 bases. This sequence was found in a female donor in good health. CDR3 in DNA: TGTGCCAGCAGTTTAGATCGTCTAGCGGGTAGCTCCTACAATGAGCAGTTCTTC. It is translated as CASSLDRLAGSSYNEQFF.